Listed below are T cell receptor beta chains from one sample, sequenced in a study of T cell repertoires in cytomegalovirus infection. TCRdb redid the calling of the reads with MiXCR, one entry per CDR3 protein. The sample records around 71,000 distinct CDR3 sequences, 20% being singletons. Their cognate antigens are unknown. Material: CD8+ T cells from cultured PBMCs, obtained from culture after CMV antigen stimulation. Receptors originate from a human donor in good health (CMV status not recorded). Some clones in this sample may be carry-over from other donors' samples. Each CDR3 is given with its conserved first and last residue. D genes are given only for firm matches. Rows give clone size only sometimes, using once, few, many, or a class for an expanded clone.

j_gene	v_gene	abundance	d_gene	CDR3nt	CDR3aa
TRBJ2-7	TRBV7-6	few	TRBD1	TGTGCCAGCAGCCCGGGACAGGGAACGACCTACGAGCAGTACTTC	CASSPGQGTTYEQYF
TRBJ2-7	TRBV7-2	many	.	TGTGCCAGCAGCTTAGCGCTCGGGGCCGAGCAGTACTTC	CASSLALGAEQYF
TRBJ2-3	TRBV7-2	many	.	TGTGCCAGCAGCTTTACAGGGACAGATACGCAGTATTTT	CASSFTGTDTQYF
TRBJ2-7	TRBV7-4	few	.	TGTGTGGTGGGGGGAGACGAGCAGTACTTC	CVVGGDEQYF
TRBJ2-1	TRBV7-3	few	TRBD1	TGTGCCAGCAGCTTATTGATGAGGGGACAGAACAATGAGCAGTTCTTC	CASSLLMRGQNNEQFF
TRBJ1-1	TRBV7-9	many	.	TGTGCCAGCAGCCCCGAATATGAAGCTTTCTTT	CASSPEYEAFF
TRBJ2-5	TRBV19	few	.	TGTGCCAGTAGTACCCCCCGTCGGGATTTCCGAGAGACCCAGTACTTC	CASSTPRRDFRETQYF
TRBJ2-1	TRBV7-9	.	.	TGTGCCAGCAGCTTCCAGGGATACAATGAGCAGTTCTTC	CASSFQGYNEQFF
TRBJ1-3	TRBV7-6	.	.	TGTGCCAGCAGCAGCGGGACCGCAGGGGCCATATATTTT	CASSSGTAGAIYF
TRBJ2-1	TRBV6-2/TRBV6-3	.	TRBD2	TGTGCCAGCAGTGAAAGCGGGGGAGGCTACAATGAGCAGTTCTTC	CASSESGGGYNEQFF
TRBJ1-2	TRBV6-1	few	TRBD1	TGTGCCAGCAGTGGCTGGACAGGGCGGAACTATGGCTACACCTTC	CASSGWTGRNYGYTF
TRBJ1-2	TRBV4-3	.	.	TGCGCCAGCAGCCAAGACCAGAGTGCTAACTATGGCTACACCTTC	CASSQDQSANYGYTF
TRBJ1-6	TRBV7-2	few	.	TGTGCCAGCACCCCCGGCGGTCTAGGATATAATTCACCCCTCCACTTT	CASTPGGLGYNSPLHF
TRBJ2-2	TRBV7-8	few	TRBD1	TGTGCCAGCAGCTTATATAACAGGGGGCGCGTCGGGGAGCTGTTTTTT	CASSLYNRGRVGELFF
TRBJ1-6	TRBV7-9	few	.	TGTGCCAGCAGCCCCCCTGACAGCTCCTATAATTCACCCCTCCACTTT	CASSPPDSSYNSPLHF
TRBJ1-2	TRBV6-5	many	TRBD1	TGTGCCAGCAGTTACGGGACAGGGGAGGGCTACACCTTC	CASSYGTGEGYTF
TRBJ1-2	TRBV4-1	few	.	TGCGCCAGCAGCCTCAATGGAGGGAGGGTTGGCTACACCTTC	CASSLNGGRVGYTF
TRBJ2-7	TRBV7-8	few	.	TGTGCCAGCAGCTTGGTCCAGGGACCTTCCTACGAGCAGTACTTC	CASSLVQGPSYEQYF
TRBJ2-7	TRBV6-2/TRBV6-3	.	TRBD2	TGTGCCAGCAGTTACGGCGGGGGGCCCTACGAGCAGTACTTC	CASSYGGGPYEQYF
TRBJ2-6	TRBV12-3/TRBV12-4	.	.	TGTGCCAGCAGTTTAATAGGACAGTTCCTCTCTGGGGCCAACGTCCTGACTTTC	CASSLIGQFLSGANVLTF
TRBJ1-5	TRBV19	few	.	TGTGCCACCACGCCCGGGGGAAATAGCAATCAGCCCCAGCATTTT	CATTPGGNSNQPQHF
TRBJ1-2	TRBV7-6	few	.	TGTGCCAGCAGCTTAGGACCCGAGGGGCATGGAAATGGCTACACCTTC	CASSLGPEGHGNGYTF
TRBJ2-1	TRBV13	few	TRBD1	TGTGCCAGCAGCTCCAGGGGGCAGGACAATGAGCAGTTCTTC	CASSSRGQDNEQFF
TRBJ1-3	TRBV11-2	once	.	TGTGCCAGCCGGGCCGGCATCAACTCTGGAAACACCATATATTTT	CASRAGINSGNTIYF
TRBJ1-5	TRBV4-1	few	.	TGCGCCAGCAGCCAAGATTCCGGGACCGACAATCAGCCCCAGCATTTT	CASSQDSGTDNQPQHF
TRBJ2-7	TRBV7-9	.	TRBD1	TGTGCCAGCAGCCCTCGGGACAGGGGGTCGTACGAGCAGTACTTC	CASSPRDRGSYEQYF
TRBJ2-3	TRBV5-4	once	TRBD2	TGTGCCAGCAGCCTTACTAGCGGGTCCACAGATACGCAGTATTTT	CASSLTSGSTDTQYF
TRBJ1-1	TRBV12-3/TRBV12-4	.	.	TGTGCCAGCAGTGGAGGGGTTAACACTGAAGCTTTCTTT	CASSGGVNTEAFF
TRBJ2-7	TRBV7-2	few	.	TGTGCCAGCAGCTTAGTGGGGGCCCACGAGCAGTACTTC	CASSLVGAHEQYF
TRBJ2-7	TRBV7-6	many	.	TGTGCCAGCAGCTTAGTACTAGGGGAAGAGCAGTACTTC	CASSLVLGEEQYF
TRBJ1-2	TRBV9	.	.	TGTGCCAGCAGCGTAGCTAGCAGCTATGGCTACACCTTC	CASSVASSYGYTF
TRBJ2-7	TRBV7-2	.	TRBD2	TGTGCCAGCAGCTTAGCCGGGGGGGGGAACTACGAGCAGTACTTC	CASSLAGGGNYEQYF
TRBJ2-1	TRBV7-2	.	TRBD2	TGTGCCAGCAGCTTGGGAGGGCTAAATGAGCAGTTCTTC	CASSLGGLNEQFF
TRBJ2-1	TRBV27	few	.	TGTGCCACAAACCATGGGCAGACAAACAATGAGCAGTTCTTC	CATNHGQTNNEQFF
TRBJ2-7	TRBV27	.	TRBD1	TGTGCCAGCAGTACCGGGACAGGGGTCCACGAGCAGTACTTC	CASSTGTGVHEQYF
TRBJ1-2	TRBV28	few	.	TGTGCCAGCACCGAAGCTAACTATGGCTACACCTTC	CASTEANYGYTF
TRBJ2-3	TRBV12-3/TRBV12-4	.	.	TGTGCCAGCAGCTCTTGGGGTAGCACAGATACGCAGTATTTT	CASSSWGSTDTQYF
TRBJ1-4	TRBV19	.	.	TGTGCCAGCAACCCAGGGACCGCATATGAAAAACTGTTTTTT	CASNPGTAYEKLFF
TRBJ1-1	TRBV30	few	.	TGTGCCTGGAGTGAACCGCGGGGTGAAGCTTTCTTT	CAWSEPRGEAFF
TRBJ2-3	TRBV27	.	.	TGTGCCAGCAGTTTAATGGGTCCTGATACGCAGTATTTT	CASSLMGPDTQYF
TRBJ1-5	TRBV7-9	few	.	TGTGCCAGCAGCTATTCTTCAGTCGGGACCAATCAGCCCCAGCATTTT	CASSYSSVGTNQPQHF
TRBJ1-5	TRBV6-1	.	.	TGTGCCAGCAGTGAAGAACCAAGGGGCAATCAGCCCCAGCATTTT	CASSEEPRGNQPQHF
TRBJ2-1	TRBV4-1	.	TRBD2	TGCGCCAGCAGCGTACGTCATTCTAGCGGGGGGAAATACAATGAGCAGTTCTTC	CASSVRHSSGGKYNEQFF
TRBJ2-6	TRBV4-3	.	.	TGCGCCAGCAGCCAAGCACACTCTGGGGCCAACGTCCTGACTTTC	CASSQAHSGANVLTF